The source of this TCR beta chain is a study of neurological immune-mediated disorders. This clonotype was seen a handful of times. The antigen is undetermined. Overall study findings and caveats: Expanded clones shared no CDR3 amino acid sequences across subjects, suggesting private repertoires in all groups. TCR clonal expansion peaked in HTLV-1-associated myelopathy patients and was lowest in multiple sclerosis patients.

With 10-nucleotide random UMIs, 5'RACE was used to make the cDNA. A single record per CDR3 protein comes from TCRdb applying MiXCR to the 5' RACE reads. This table holds 45,000 or so distinct CDR3 sequences, roughly 13% found once. The CDR3 is 15 amino acids. CDR1 and CDR2 (germline): DFQATT, SNEGSKA (reference sequence). Unmatched junction bases numbered 10, after V lost 7 bases and J lost 0 bases. PBMCs stored at -80 C, 2 million in total, were the source of the unsorted libraries. This chain joins TRBV20-1 and TRBJ2-3, with 7 bases fitting TRBD2. Sequencing input: PBMCs. This clonotype was obtained from a female donor in good health. The CDR3 nucleotides read TGCAGTGGGGGGGGTAGGGTGGTTAGCACAGATACGCAGTATTTT. Residues: CSGGGRVVSTDTQYF.